This T cell receptor beta chain derives from a study of cytomegalovirus exposure and HLA in healthy donors. With 0 bases removed from V and 8 bases from J, the gap between germline ends came to 22 bases. CDR3 length equals 17 residues. In germline, CDR1 is LGHNA, CDR2 YSLEER. Primers for the PCR totalled 60 Vbeta and 13 Jbeta. Sequenced by immunoSEQ multiplex PCR; TCRdb stores in-frame clones only, minus some. The data hold about 160,000 clones, with roughly 80% observed a single time. The receptor's source is a woman aged 30 to 39 in good health and CMV-seropositive. The chain joins TRBV4-3 to TRBJ1-2, with TRBD1 as a possible D gene (5 bases). Sequencing was carried out using PBMCs. The CDR3, as DNA: TGCGCCAGCAGCCAAGATCGGGCGAGCGGGGGTGGAAGGGGCTACACCTTC. Protein sequence: CASSQDRASGGGRGYTF.